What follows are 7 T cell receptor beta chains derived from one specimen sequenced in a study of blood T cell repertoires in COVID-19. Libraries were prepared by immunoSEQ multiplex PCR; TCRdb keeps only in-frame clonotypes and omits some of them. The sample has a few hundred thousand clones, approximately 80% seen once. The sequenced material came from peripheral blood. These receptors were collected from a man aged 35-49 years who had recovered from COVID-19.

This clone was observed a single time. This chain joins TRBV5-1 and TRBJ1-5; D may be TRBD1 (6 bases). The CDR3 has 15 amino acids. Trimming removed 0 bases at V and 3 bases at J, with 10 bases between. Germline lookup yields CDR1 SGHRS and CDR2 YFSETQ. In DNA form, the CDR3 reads TGCGCCAGCAGCTTGGACAGGGATGACAATCAGCCCCAGCATTTT. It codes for CASSLDRDDNQPQHF.

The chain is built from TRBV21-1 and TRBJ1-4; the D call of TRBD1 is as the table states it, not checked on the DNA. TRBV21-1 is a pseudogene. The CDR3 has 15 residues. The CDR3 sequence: CASSKVAGLVEKLFF. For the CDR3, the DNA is TGTGCCAGCAGCAAAGTAGCAGGGTTGGTTGAAAAACTGTTTTTT.

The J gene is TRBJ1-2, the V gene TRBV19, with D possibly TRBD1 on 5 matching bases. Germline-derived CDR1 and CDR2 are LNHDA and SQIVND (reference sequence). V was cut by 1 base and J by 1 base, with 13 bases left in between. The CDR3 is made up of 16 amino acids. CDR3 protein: CASSIVGQDNNYGYTF. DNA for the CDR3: TGTGCCAGTAGTATAGTGGGGCAGGATAATAACTATGGCTACACCTTC.

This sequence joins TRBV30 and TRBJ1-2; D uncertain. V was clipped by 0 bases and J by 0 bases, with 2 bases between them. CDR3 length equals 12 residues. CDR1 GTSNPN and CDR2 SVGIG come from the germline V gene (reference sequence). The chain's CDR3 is CAWSVSNYGYTF. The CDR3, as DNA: TGTGCCTGGAGTGTCTCTAACTATGGCTACACCTTC.

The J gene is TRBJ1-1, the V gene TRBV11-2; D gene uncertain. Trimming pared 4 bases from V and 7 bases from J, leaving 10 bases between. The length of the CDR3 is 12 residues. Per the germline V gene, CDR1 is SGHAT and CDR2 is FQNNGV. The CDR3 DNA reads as TGTGCCAGCAGCTCATGGGGAGTTGAAGCTTTCTTT. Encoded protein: CASSSWGVEAFF.

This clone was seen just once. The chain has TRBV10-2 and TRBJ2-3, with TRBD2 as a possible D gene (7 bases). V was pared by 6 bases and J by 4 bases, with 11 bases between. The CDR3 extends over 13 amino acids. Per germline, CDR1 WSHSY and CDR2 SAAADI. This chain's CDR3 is CASRGGAADTQYF. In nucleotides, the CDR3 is TGCGCCAGCAGGGGGGGGGCGGCAGATACGCAGTATTTT.

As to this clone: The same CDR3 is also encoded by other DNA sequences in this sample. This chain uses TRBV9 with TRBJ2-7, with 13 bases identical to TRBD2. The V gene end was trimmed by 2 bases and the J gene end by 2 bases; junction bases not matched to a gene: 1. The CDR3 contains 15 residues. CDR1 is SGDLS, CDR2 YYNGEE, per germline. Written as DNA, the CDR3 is TGTGCCAGCAGCGTTGGGACTAGCGGGGCCTACGAGCAGTACTTC. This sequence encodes CASSVGTSGAYEQYF.